Presented here are 2 T cell receptor beta chains from one specimen sequenced in a study of cytomegalovirus exposure and HLA in healthy donors. PCR used 60 Vbeta primers and 13 Jbeta primers. Using immunoSEQ multiplex PCR, the repertoire was profiled, and TCRdb retains in-frame clones only, with some absent. The sample records about 94,000 clones, 50% to 75% being singletons. The sample was PBMCs. The receptors shown here come from a man aged 30 to 45 in good health and CMV-seronegative.

The chain joins TRBV19 to TRBJ1-1; tentatively, D is TRBD1 (6 bases). The CDR3 spans 16 residues. Germline V gene lookup returns CDR1 LNHDA and CDR2 SQIVND (reference sequence). Trimming stripped 5 bases from V and 0 bases from J, with 16 bases between. In DNA, the CDR3 is TGTGCCAGTAGTGTGAAGAGGGGGTCGGTGAACACTGAAGCTTTCTTT. This codes for CASSVKRGSVNTEAFF.

This clone was seen a few times. The chain recombines TRBV18 with TRBJ2-2; D remains ambiguous. V lost 1 base to trimming and J lost 7 bases, with 7 bases between them. CDR1 is KGHSH and CDR2 is LQKENI in the germline V gene. This CDR3 has 13 residues. CDR3 loop: CASSPQYGGELFF. The CDR3 DNA is TGTGCCAGCTCACCACAGTACGGCGGGGAGCTGTTTTTT.